Each of the 3 T cell receptor beta chains below was sequenced from the same sample in a study of T-cell reconstitution after alpha-beta-depleted transplantation in children. Unique molecular identifiers were incorporated into the prepared TCRbeta library. MiXCR, applied by TCRdb to the PCR reads, yields one record per CDR3 protein. The repertoire consists of approximately 520,000 distinct CDR3 sequences, with 32% occurring once and the leading ten covering around 2.3%. The source was PBMCs from the stem cell graft donor, collected from the stem cell graft. These receptors were collected from a human donor who donated a stem cell graft to a child with aplastic anemia.

The rearrangement links TRBV5-4 to TRBJ2-3, with TRBD2 matching over 7 bases. CDR1 is SGHNT, CDR2 YYREEE, per germline (reference sequence). The CDR3 is 14 amino acids. With 2 bases clipped from V and 6 bases from J, the junction kept 6 bases outside the gene matches. The CDR3 protein is CASSFRREWDTQYF. The CDR3 DNA reads as TGTGCCAGCAGCTTTCGGCGGGAGTGGGATACGCAGTATTTT.

The gene calls are TRBV6-5 and TRBJ2-1, with no clear D. The CDR3 is 11 amino acids. CDR1 is MNHEY, CDR2 SVGAGI, per germline. V was trimmed by 6 bases and J by 10 bases, leaving 10 bases between them. DNA of the CDR3: TGTGCCAGCAGCTCGCCCCGGGAGCAGTTCTTC. This encodes CASSSPREQFF.

In its sample, this clonotype was seen once. The rearrangement links TRBV20-1 to TRBJ1-1, with D uncertain. Trimming removed 4 bases from V and 2 bases from J, with 11 bases in between. The CDR3 has 13 residues. The germline V gene has CDR1 DFQATT and CDR2 SNEGSKA (reference sequence). This chain's CDR3 is CSATTGKNTEAFF. The CDR3 DNA follows: TGCAGTGCTACCACCGGGAAAAACACTGAAGCTTTCTTT.